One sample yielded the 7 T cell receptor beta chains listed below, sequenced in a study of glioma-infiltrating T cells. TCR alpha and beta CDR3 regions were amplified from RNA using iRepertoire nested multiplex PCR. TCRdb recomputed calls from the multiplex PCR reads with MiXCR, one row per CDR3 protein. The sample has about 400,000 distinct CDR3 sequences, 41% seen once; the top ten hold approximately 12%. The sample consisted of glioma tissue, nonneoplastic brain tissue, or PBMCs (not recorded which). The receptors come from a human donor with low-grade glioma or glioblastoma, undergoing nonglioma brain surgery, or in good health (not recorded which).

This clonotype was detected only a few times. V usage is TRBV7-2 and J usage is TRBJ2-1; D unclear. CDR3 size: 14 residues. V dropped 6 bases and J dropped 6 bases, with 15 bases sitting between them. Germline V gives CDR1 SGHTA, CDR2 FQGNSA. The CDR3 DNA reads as TGTGCCAGCAGTATTGGTGCCCTCGGCAATGAGCAGTTCTTC. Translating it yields CASSIGALGNEQFF.

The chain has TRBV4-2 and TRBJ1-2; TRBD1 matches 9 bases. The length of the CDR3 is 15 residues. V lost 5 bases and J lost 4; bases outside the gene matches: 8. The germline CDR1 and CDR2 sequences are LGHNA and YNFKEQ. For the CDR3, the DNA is TGTGCCAGCAGCTTGGGAGGACAGGGGTTCTATGGCTACACCTTC. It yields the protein CASSLGGQGFYGYTF.

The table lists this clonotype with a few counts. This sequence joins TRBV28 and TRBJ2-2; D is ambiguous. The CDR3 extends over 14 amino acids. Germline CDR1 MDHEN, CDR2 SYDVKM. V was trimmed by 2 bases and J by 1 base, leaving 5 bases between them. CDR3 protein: CASSLPGNTGELFF. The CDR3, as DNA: TGTGCCAGCAGTTTACCCGGGAACACCGGGGAGCTGTTTTTT.

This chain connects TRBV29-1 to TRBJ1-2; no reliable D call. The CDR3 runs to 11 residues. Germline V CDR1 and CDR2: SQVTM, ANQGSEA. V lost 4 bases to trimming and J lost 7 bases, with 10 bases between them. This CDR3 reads CSVAQGSGYTF. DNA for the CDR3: TGCAGCGTTGCACAAGGGAGTGGCTACACCTTC.

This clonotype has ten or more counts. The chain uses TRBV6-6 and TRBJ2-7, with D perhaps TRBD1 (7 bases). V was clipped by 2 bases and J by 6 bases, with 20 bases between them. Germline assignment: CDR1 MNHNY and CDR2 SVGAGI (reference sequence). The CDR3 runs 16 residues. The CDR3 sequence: CASSYPPQGGGSEQYF. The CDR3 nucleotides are TGTGCCAGCAGTTACCCTCCCCAGGGGGGCGGTAGCGAGCAGTACTTC.

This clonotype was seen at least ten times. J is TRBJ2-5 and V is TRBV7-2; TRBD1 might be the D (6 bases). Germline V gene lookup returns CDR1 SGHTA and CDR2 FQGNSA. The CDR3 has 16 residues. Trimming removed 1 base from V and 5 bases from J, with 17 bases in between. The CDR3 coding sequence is TGTGCCAGCAGCTTAGGTACAGGGCCTATCAGGGAGACCCAGTACTTC. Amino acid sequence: CASSLGTGPIRETQYF.

CDR3 nucleotide sequence: TGTGCCAGCAGTATCGTATCTAGCAATCAGCCCCAGCATTTT. Its protein product is CASSIVSSNQPQHF. The J gene is TRBJ1-5, the V gene TRBV7-2; D gene uncertain. Per the germline V gene, CDR1 is SGHTA and CDR2 is FQGNSA. There are 14 residues in the CDR3. V lost 6 bases and J 0 bases, leaving 9 bases between the germline ends.